This is a list of T cell receptor beta chains from one sample in a study of cytomegalovirus exposure and HLA in healthy donors. Repertoires were generated with immunoSEQ multiplex PCR, while TCRdb's copy carries only in-frame clones and drops some. The sample holds more than 110,000 clones, about 83% seen once. Material: PBMCs. These receptors were taken from a woman younger than 45 in good health and CMV-seronegative. Both conserved end residues are part of each CDR3. D genes are given only for firm matches. A clone size is listed for some rows: how often the clone was seen (once, few, many), or a class if it is expanded.

V gene: TRBV5-4
J gene: TRBJ2-1
clone size: many
D gene: NA
CDR3 length: 12
CDR3 protein: CAVGSSYNEQFF
CDR3 DNA: TGTGCAGTGGGGAGCTCCTACAATGAGCAGTTCTTC

V gene: TRBV19
J gene: TRBJ2-1
clone size: NA
D gene: TRBD2
CDR3 length: 14
CDR3 protein: CASKSSGGFNEQFF
CDR3 DNA: TGTGCCAGTAAGTCGAGCGGGGGCTTCAATGAGCAGTTCTTC

V gene: TRBV4-3
J gene: TRBJ2-7
clone size: NA
D gene: TRBD1
CDR3 length: 15
CDR3 protein: CASSHRTGLDYEQYF
CDR3 DNA: TGCGCCAGCAGCCACCGGACAGGGCTTGATTACGAGCAGTACTTC

V gene: TRBV7-9
J gene: TRBJ1-1
clone size: NA
D gene: TRBD1
CDR3 length: 17
CDR3 protein: CASSLEMMGQGSTEAFF
CDR3 DNA: TGTGCCAGCAGCTTAGAAATGATGGGACAGGGATCCACTGAAGCTTTCTTT

V gene: TRBV27
J gene: TRBJ2-6
clone size: NA
D gene: TRBD1
CDR3 length: 16
CDR3 protein: CASRTTGGPGANVLTF
CDR3 DNA: TGTGCCAGCAGGACGACAGGGGGCCCTGGGGCCAACGTCCTGACTTTC

V gene: TRBV20-1
J gene: TRBJ1-2
clone size: NA
D gene: NA
CDR3 length: 11
CDR3 protein: CSAREAYGYTF
CDR3 DNA: TGCAGTGCTAGAGAAGCCTATGGCTACACCTTC

V gene: TRBV4-1
J gene: TRBJ1-6
clone size: NA
D gene: TRBD1
CDR3 length: 14
CDR3 protein: CASSQRDRESSLHF
CDR3 DNA: TGCGCCAGCAGCCAACGGGACAGGGAGTCGTCCCTCCACTTT

V gene: TRBV27
J gene: TRBJ2-7
clone size: NA
D gene: TRBD2
CDR3 length: 16
CDR3 protein: CASSRGLAGASYEQYF
CDR3 DNA: TGTGCCAGCAGTCGGGGACTAGCGGGGGCCTCCTACGAGCAGTACTTC

V gene: TRBV29-1
J gene: TRBJ2-1
clone size: NA
D gene: TRBD2
CDR3 length: 13
CDR3 protein: CSFPGGLYNEQFF
CDR3 DNA: TGCAGCTTCCCCGGGGGACTATACAATGAGCAGTTCTTC

V gene: TRBV19
J gene: TRBJ2-5
clone size: NA
D gene: TRBD1
CDR3 length: 17
CDR3 protein: CASSILLTGEAQETQYF
CDR3 DNA: TGTGCCAGTAGTATCCTGTTGACAGGGGAAGCCCAAGAGACCCAGTACTTC

V gene: TRBV11-2
J gene: TRBJ2-1
clone size: NA
D gene: TRBD1
CDR3 length: 16
CDR3 protein: CASSPRTGRTDNEQFF
CDR3 DNA: TGTGCCAGCAGCCCCCGGACAGGGAGGACCGACAATGAGCAGTTCTTC

V gene: TRBV28
J gene: TRBJ2-3
clone size: once
D gene: TRBD2
CDR3 length: 15
CDR3 protein: CASSFWRGGTDTQYF
CDR3 DNA: TGTGCCAGCAGTTTCTGGCGGGGGGGCACAGATACGCAGTATTTT

V gene: TRBV19
J gene: TRBJ2-7
clone size: NA
D gene: TRBD1
CDR3 length: 14
CDR3 protein: CASSGGQGTYEQYF
CDR3 DNA: TGTGCCAGTAGTGGGGGACAGGGAACCTACGAGCAGTACTTC

V gene: TRBV7-9
J gene: TRBJ1-1
clone size: NA
D gene: TRBD1
CDR3 length: 17
CDR3 protein: CASSLSHGTGLSTEAFF
CDR3 DNA: TGTGCCAGCAGCTTATCCCACGGGACAGGCTTGAGCACTGAAGCTTTCTTT

V gene: TRBV4-3
J gene: TRBJ2-3
clone size: NA
D gene: TRBD2
CDR3 length: 16
CDR3 protein: CASSQGLAGRTDTQYF
CDR3 DNA: TGCGCCAGCAGCCAAGGATTAGCGGGGCGCACAGATACGCAGTATTTT

V gene: TRBV28
J gene: TRBJ1-2
clone size: NA
D gene: NA
CDR3 length: 12
CDR3 protein: CASSLQGYGYTF
CDR3 DNA: TGTGCCAGCAGTTTGCAGGGCTATGGCTACACCTTC

V gene: TRBV18
J gene: TRBJ2-2
clone size: NA
D gene: NA
CDR3 length: 15
CDR3 protein: CASSPLQGRTGELFF
CDR3 DNA: TGTGCCAGCTCACCGCTCCAGGGTCGAACCGGGGAGCTGTTTTTT

V gene: TRBV5-5
J gene: TRBJ1-6
clone size: NA
D gene: NA
CDR3 length: 14
CDR3 protein: CASTPRGADSPLHF
CDR3 DNA: TGTGCCAGCACCCCCCGGGGGGCGGATTCACCCCTCCACTTT

V gene: TRBV28
J gene: TRBJ1-5
clone size: NA
D gene: TRBD1
CDR3 length: 18
CDR3 protein: CASSLGKTGTGSYQPQHF
CDR3 DNA: TGTGCCAGCAGTTTGGGGAAGACCGGGACAGGAAGTTATCAGCCCCAGCATTTT

V gene: TRBV11-3
J gene: TRBJ2-1
clone size: NA
D gene: TRBD1
CDR3 length: 14
CDR3 protein: CASSLDGTGGSAFF
CDR3 DNA: TGTGCCAGCAGCTTAGATGGTACAGGGGGCTCTGCGTTCTTC

V gene: TRBV5-4
J gene: TRBJ1-1
clone size: NA
D gene: NA
CDR3 length: 14
CDR3 protein: CASNLQGMNTEAFF
CDR3 DNA: TGTGCCAGCAACCTACAGGGTATGAACACTGAAGCTTTCTTT

V gene: TRBV6-6
J gene: TRBJ1-2
clone size: NA
D gene: NA
CDR3 length: 13
CDR3 protein: CASSRIRGYGYTF
CDR3 DNA: TGTGCCAGCAGTCGCATTCGGGGCTATGGCTACACCTTC

V gene: TRBV5-8
J gene: TRBJ1-1
clone size: NA
D gene: NA
CDR3 length: 12
CDR3 protein: CASSRDRIVAFF
CDR3 DNA: TGTGCCAGCAGCAGAGACAGGATAGTTGCTTTCTTT

V gene: TRBV5-8
J gene: TRBJ2-3
clone size: NA
D gene: TRBD2
CDR3 length: 18
CDR3 protein: CASSYRGTSGGTTDTQYF
CDR3 DNA: TGTGCCAGCAGCTACCGAGGGACTAGCGGGGGGACCACAGATACGCAGTATTTT

V gene: TRBV7-3
J gene: TRBJ1-1
clone size: NA
D gene: NA
CDR3 length: 14
CDR3 protein: CASSLSAGGTEAFF
CDR3 DNA: TGTGCCAGCAGCTTAAGTGCAGGAGGGACTGAAGCTTTCTTT

V gene: TRBV7-9
J gene: TRBJ1-1
clone size: NA
D gene: NA
CDR3 length: 12
CDR3 protein: CASSRQTPEAFF
CDR3 DNA: TGTGCCAGCAGCAGACAGACACCTGAAGCTTTCTTT

V gene: TRBV15
J gene: TRBJ1-1
clone size: NA
D gene: NA
CDR3 length: 15
CDR3 protein: CATSRGSRAGTEAFF
CDR3 DNA: TGTGCCACCAGCAGAGGGTCCAGGGCGGGGACTGAAGCTTTCTTT

V gene: TRBV28
J gene: TRBJ1-5
clone size: once
D gene: NA
CDR3 length: 17
CDR3 protein: CASSFVSGGPGGQPQHF
CDR3 DNA: TGTGCCAGCAGTTTCGTCTCGGGTGGTCCCGGTGGACAGCCCCAGCATTTT

V gene: TRBV7-2
J gene: TRBJ2-5
clone size: NA
D gene: NA
CDR3 length: 14
CDR3 protein: CASSLVTGQETQYF
CDR3 DNA: TGTGCCAGCAGCTTAGTAACGGGCCAAGAGACCCAGTACTTC

V gene: TRBV27
J gene: TRBJ1-2
clone size: NA
D gene: NA
CDR3 length: 15
CDR3 protein: CASSLAAEPPYGYTF
CDR3 DNA: TGTGCCAGCAGTTTAGCGGCAGAACCCCCCTATGGCTACACCTTC

V gene: TRBV5-1
J gene: TRBJ2-1
clone size: once
D gene: NA
CDR3 length: 15
CDR3 protein: CASTPSRGAYNEQFF
CDR3 DNA: TGCGCCAGCACCCCCTCACGGGGGGCTTACAATGAGCAGTTCTTC

V gene: TRBV9
J gene: TRBJ2-2
clone size: NA
D gene: NA
CDR3 length: 13
CDR3 protein: CASSVQGTGELFF
CDR3 DNA: TGTGCCAGCAGCGTACAGGGGACCGGGGAGCTGTTTTTT

V gene: TRBV6-5
J gene: TRBJ2-7
clone size: NA
D gene: NA
CDR3 length: 13
CDR3 protein: CASSYEGVREQYF
CDR3 DNA: TGTGCCAGCAGTTACGAGGGGGTTAGGGAGCAGTACTTC

V gene: TRBV5-1
J gene: TRBJ2-5
clone size: NA
D gene: TRBD1
CDR3 length: 15
CDR3 protein: CASSLGAGGRETQYF
CDR3 DNA: TGCGCCAGCAGCTTGGGGGCAGGGGGCCGGGAGACCCAGTACTTC

V gene: TRBV11-2
J gene: TRBJ1-2
clone size: NA
D gene: TRBD1
CDR3 length: 13
CDR3 protein: CASSRDRGSGYTF
CDR3 DNA: TGTGCCAGCAGCCGGGACAGGGGCTCCGGCTACACCTTC

V gene: TRBV18
J gene: TRBJ2-7
clone size: few
D gene: NA
CDR3 length: 13
CDR3 protein: CASSGSVGDEQYF
CDR3 DNA: TGTGCCAGCTCCGGGAGTGTGGGTGACGAGCAGTACTTC

V gene: TRBV5-1
J gene: TRBJ2-1
clone size: NA
D gene: TRBD2
CDR3 length: 16
CDR3 protein: CASSPQGLAGHNEQFF
CDR3 DNA: TGCGCCAGCAGCCCCCAGGGACTAGCGGGGCACAATGAGCAGTTCTTC

V gene: TRBV5-4
J gene: TRBJ2-7
clone size: few
D gene: TRBD2
CDR3 length: 16
CDR3 protein: CASSAGLAGGRYEQYF
CDR3 DNA: TGTGCCAGCAGCGCGGGACTAGCGGGGGGTAGGTACGAGCAGTACTTC

V gene: TRBV6-1
J gene: TRBJ1-6
clone size: NA
D gene: NA
CDR3 length: 15
CDR3 protein: CASSDLDTLSSPLHF
CDR3 DNA: TGTGCCAGCAGTGATTTAGATACGTTGAGTTCACCCCTCCACTTT

V gene: TRBV25-1
J gene: TRBJ1-2
clone size: NA
D gene: TRBD1
CDR3 length: 13
CDR3 protein: CASRPGTGVDYTF
CDR3 DNA: TGTGCCAGCAGGCCCGGGACAGGGGTGGACTACACCTTC

V gene: TRBV7-6
J gene: TRBJ1-5
clone size: few
D gene: NA
CDR3 length: 13
CDR3 protein: CASSLDREQPQHF
CDR3 DNA: TGTGCCAGCAGCTTAGACAGGGAGCAGCCCCAGCATTTT